This TCR beta chain was recorded in a study of blood T cell repertoires in COVID-19. TCRdb's table, derived via immunoSEQ multiplex PCR, lists solely in-frame clones and lacks some. The sample consists of roughly 190,000 clones, approximately 89% of them appearing once. V shed 6 bases and J 4 bases; nucleotides not matched to a gene: 1. CDR3 size: 14 residues. The germline V gene encodes CDR1 SGHRS and CDR2 YFSETQ. Sequencing was performed on peripheral blood. The clonotype originates from a man between 65 and 85 years old with acute or convalescent COVID-19. The rearrangement joins TRBV5-1 to TRBJ2-2; 12 nucleotides agree with TRBD1. This CDR3 reads CASKGQGATGELFF. CDR3 sequence (DNA): TGCGCCAGCAAGGGACAGGGGGCCACCGGGGAGCTGTTTTTT.